The 13 T cell receptor beta chains given below trace back to one sample, sequenced in a study of shared clonotypes between healthy human individuals (dated by TCRdb to about 2020). The library was built by means of the immunoSEQ multiplex PCR assay. TCRdb carries this immuneACCESS record with in-frame sequences only. Its versions omit some clonotypes, under half of them owing to an unresolved V gene in the studies checked, with the rest unexplained. The table for this sample lists about 2 million clones; roughly 94% of them were counted only once. Clones ranked in the top ten supply 0.1% to 0.15% of the sample. The sample comprised naive CD4+ T cells sorted from blood. What the cell subset or site label conveys for this sample: CD45RA+ positively selected. The receptor set was obtained from a man younger than 35 in good health.

This clone has just one count. The V and J genes are TRBV6-7 and TRBJ2-7; 8 nucleotides match TRBD2. TRBV6-7 carries the ORF label, with uncertain function. The length of the CDR3 is 17 residues. V gave up 10 bases and J gave up 3 bases; unmatched junction bases: 20. This CDR3 is CATELRQLWTSSYEQYF. The CDR3 region has the DNA TGTGCCACCGAACTTCGTCAACTATGGACTAGCAGCTACGAGCAGTACTTC.

The chain combines TRBV7-9 with TRBJ2-1, with TRBD2 identical over 13 bases. The CDR3 extends over 17 amino acids. V shed 4 bases, J shed 0 bases, and the junction held 3 bases outside the gene matches. Germline V gene sequence: CDR1 SEHNR, CDR2 FQNEAQ (reference sequence). The CDR3 sequence is CASSSGLAGISYNEQFF. CDR3 DNA sequence: TGTGCCAGCAGCTCGGGACTAGCGGGGATCTCCTACAATGAGCAGTTCTTC.

The chain employs TRBV7-2 and TRBJ1-2, with D possibly being TRBD1 (5 bases). The germline CDR1 and CDR2 sequences are SGHTA and FQGNSA. V lost 3 bases and J lost 7, with 12 bases in between. The CDR3 has 13 amino acids. For the CDR3, the DNA is TGTGCCAGCAGCTTTTGGGACGGCAGTGGCTACACCTTC. Protein product: CASSFWDGSGYTF. The full variable domain, with the rest looked up from reference TRBV7-2 and TRBJ1-2, is GAGVSQSPSNKVTEKGKDVELRCDPISGHTALYWYRQSLGQGLEFLIYFQGNSAPDKSGLPSDRFSAERTGGSVSTLTIQRTQQEDSAVYLCASSFWDGSGYTFGSGTRLTVV.

J is TRBJ2-2 and V is TRBV7-3; TRBD1 might be the D (6 bases). Trimming removed 4 bases from V and 1 base from J, with 13 bases in between. The CDR3 length is 16 residues. Germline lookup yields CDR1 SGHTA and CDR2 FQGTGA. The chain's CDR3 is CASSSALTGNTGELFF. The CDR3, as DNA: TGTGCCAGCAGCTCAGCCCTGACAGGGAACACCGGGGAGCTGTTTTTT.

The chain carries TRBV7-2 and TRBJ1-6; possibly TRBD1 for D (5 bases). The germline V and J ends were trimmed by 0 bases and 0 bases, with 6 bases remaining between them. Per the germline V gene, CDR1 is SGHTA and CDR2 is FQGNSA. The CDR3 sequence is 16 residues long. DNA for the CDR3: TGTGCCAGCAGCTTAGCCGGGACCTCCTATAATTCACCCCTCCACTTT. Amino acid sequence: CASSLAGTSYNSPLHF.

The chain links TRBV10-1 to TRBJ2-4; 9 bases fit TRBD2. The V gene end was trimmed by 5 bases and the J gene end by 4 bases; junction bases not matched to a gene: 15. Germline V lookup: CDR1 WNHNN, CDR2 SYGVQD (reference sequence). This CDR3 spans 18 amino acids. The CDR3 DNA sequence: TGCGCCAGCAGTCCGGAGACTGCTAGCGGGATGGAAAAAAACATTCAGTACTTC. Translating it yields CASSPETASGMEKNIQYF.

A single count supports this clone. The chain has TRBV10-3 and TRBJ2-1; 12 positions agree with TRBD2. From germline, CDR1 is ENHRY and CDR2 SYGVKD. The V and J ends lost 2 bases and 4 bases, in that order; junction bases with no gene match: 15. The CDR3 has 20 residues. This chain's CDR3 is CAISEVASGRVELRYNEQFF. The CDR3 DNA sequence: TGTGCCATCAGTGAGGTCGCTAGCGGGAGGGTGGAGCTGAGATACAATGAGCAGTTCTTC.

The chain joins TRBV4-1 to TRBJ2-5; D assignment may be TRBD1 or TRBD2 (6 bases each). Germline loops: CDR1 MGHRA, CDR2 YSYEKL. Trimming left V 5 bases short and J 7 bases short, with 14 bases between. The CDR3 has 13 amino acids. Here the CDR3 DNA reads TGCGCCAGCAGCGGACAGCAGGGAGGGACCCAGTACTTC. This encodes CASSGQQGGTQYF.

The J gene is TRBJ1-5, the V gene TRBV2; 7 bases fit TRBD1. Trimming took 4 bases from V and 3 from J; bases not matched to a gene: 9. The germline V gene has CDR1 SNHLY and CDR2 FYNNEI. This CDR3 region has 16 residues. CDR3 nucleotide sequence: TGTGCCAGCAGTGGCTCGACAGGGTCCATCAATCAGCCCCAGCATTTT. It specifies CASSGSTGSINQPQHF. Drawing the rest from reference TRBV2 and TRBJ1-5, the complete variable domain is EPEVTQTPSHQVTQMGQEVILRCVPISNHLYFYWYRQILGQKVEFLVSFYNNEISEKSEIFDDQFSVERPDGSNFTLKIRSTKLEDSAMYFCASSGSTGSINQPQHFGDGTRLSIL.

V and J are TRBV7-2 and TRBJ1-1; 8 nucleotides match TRBD1. The V and J ends lost 6 bases and 4 bases, in that order; junction bases with no gene match: 4. From germline, CDR1 is SGHTA and CDR2 FQGNSA. This CDR3 spans 13 amino acids. CDR3 sequence reads: CASSLTGGTEAFF. CDR3 DNA: TGTGCCAGCAGTCTAACAGGGGGCACTGAAGCTTTCTTT.

Remarks on this clone: Other DNA sequences in the sample encode the same CDR3. The chain couples TRBV5-1 to TRBJ2-2; D is unclear. There are 15 residues in the CDR3. Germline V CDR1 and CDR2: SGHRS, YFSETQ. Trimming left V 1 base short and J 0 bases short, with 7 bases between. The CDR3 spells CASSLQGANTGELFF. In DNA form, the CDR3 reads TGCGCCAGCAGCTTGCAAGGAGCGAACACCGGGGAGCTGTTTTTT.

This clone was detected once. The chain has TRBV28 and TRBJ1-1; D is uncertain. CDR1 and CDR2 (germline): MDHEN, SYDVKM. V was clipped by 7 bases and J by 3 bases, with 9 bases between them. The CDR3 has 12 residues. CDR3 sequence: CASIGSDTEAFF. As DNA, the CDR3 is TGTGCCAGCATAGGGTCGGACACTGAAGCTTTCTTT.

V is TRBV9 and J is TRBJ2-7; D is uncertain. Trimming took off 0 bases at V and 2 bases at J, with 9 bases between the two ends. CDR1 and CDR2 (germline): SGDLS, YYNGEE. This CDR3 contains 14 residues. The DNA of the CDR3 is TGTGCCAGCAGCGTAGAACCGCACGCCTACGAGCAGTACTTC. Protein product: CASSVEPHAYEQYF. Drawing the rest from reference TRBV9 and TRBJ2-7, the complete variable domain is DSGVTQTPKHLITATGQRVTLRCSPRSGDLSVYWYQQSLDQGLQFLIQYYNGEERAKGNILERFSAQQFPDLHSELNLSSLELGDSALYFCASSVEPHAYEQYFGPGTRLTVT.